Listed below are T cell receptor beta chains from one sample, sequenced in a study of blood T cell repertoires in COVID-19. Clones were read by immunoSEQ multiplex PCR, and TCRdb kept only the in-frame ones, dropping some. Found here are over 100,000 clones, about nine tenths of them singletons; the top ten hold roughly 1.9%. Sequencing input: peripheral blood. These TCRs come from a woman aged 45-65 years with COVID-19, enrolled during active disease. Both conserved end residues are part of each CDR3. A D gene is named only where the DNA matches it firmly. Size is stated for part of the rows, as once, few or many counts, or as a class when the clone is expanded.

len,j_gene,v_gene,abundance,d_gene,CDR3nt,CDR3aa
16,TRBJ1-1,TRBV24-1,-,TRBD1,TGTGCCACCAGTGACTCGGGACAGGGTGAGAACACTGAAGCTTTCTTT,CATSDSGQGENTEAFF
17,TRBJ2-1,TRBV12-5,-,-,TGTGCTAGTGGTTTGGTACTCCAGGGCAGCTCCTACAATGAGCAGTTCTTC,CASGLVLQGSSYNEQFF
12,TRBJ2-1,TRBV28,-,-,TGTGCCAGCATCGGTGTCCACAATGAGCAGTTCTTC,CASIGVHNEQFF
10,TRBJ2-1,TRBV20-1,-,-,TGCAGTGCTGGGGAGTATGAGCAGTTCTTC,CSAGEYEQFF
16,TRBJ1-2,TRBV2,-,-,TGTGCCAGCAGTGAAAGGGCGGAGGGGAAGGGCTATGGCTACACCTTC,CASSERAEGKGYGYTF
14,TRBJ1-1,TRBV30,once,TRBD1,TGTGCCTGGAGCCCGGGACAGGGGCTTCCTGAAGCTTTCTTT,CAWSPGQGLPEAFF
15,TRBJ1-3,TRBV15,-,-,TGTGCCACCAGCAGGAGCACAGGGTCTGGAAACACCATATATTTT,CATSRSTGSGNTIYF
18,TRBJ2-2,TRBV7-8,-,TRBD2,TGTGCCAACTTAGCGGGGACTAGCGGGGACCAGAACACCGGGGAGCTGTTTTTT,CANLAGTSGDQNTGELFF
17,TRBJ2-6,TRBV10-3,once,-,TGTGCCATCAGGAACCCCCCGACAGAATCTGGGGCCAACGTCCTGACTTTC,CAIRNPPTESGANVLTF
14,TRBJ1-2,TRBV7-2,few,-,TGTGCCAGCAGCTTAGACGGACTAGCCTATGGCTACACCTTC,CASSLDGLAYGYTF
14,TRBJ1-1,TRBV9,-,-,TGTGCCAGCAGCGTAGCTACGGGTTCGGCAGAAGCTTTCTTT,CASSVATGSAEAFF
15,TRBJ2-3,TRBV7-6,-,-,TGTGCCAGCAGCTCTCCCCGGAGGAATGGGGATACGCAGTATTTT,CASSSPRRNGDTQYF
15,TRBJ2-5,TRBV30,-,TRBD2,TGTGCCTGGAGTGACCGGGACTATTGGAGGGAGACCCAGTACTTC,CAWSDRDYWRETQYF
10,TRBJ1-2,TRBV29-1,-,-,TGCAGCGTTCCAAACTATGGCTACACCTTC,CSVPNYGYTF
13,TRBJ1-2,TRBV7-2,-,TRBD1,TGTGCCAGCAGCCAAGACAGGGCGGGAGGCTACACCTTC,CASSQDRAGGYTF
14,TRBJ2-3,TRBV2,-,-,TGTGCCAACCAACTGGGGCCGAACACAGATACGCAGTATTTT,CANQLGPNTDTQYF
17,TRBJ2-5,TRBV3-1/TRBV3-2,-,-,TGTGCCAGCAGCCAAGATAGTGCACCCCCAAAACAAGAGACCCAGTACTTC,CASSQDSAPPKQETQYF
16,TRBJ1-6,TRBV13,-,-,TGTGCCAGCAGCTTAGGGGAGGGCTCCTATAATTCACCCCTCCACTTT,CASSLGEGSYNSPLHF
14,TRBJ1-3,TRBV19,-,TRBD1,TGTGCCAGTAGTGAGACAGGGTCTGGAAACACCATATATTTT,CASSETGSGNTIYF
13,TRBJ1-6,TRBV2,-,-,TGTGCCAGCAGAGGGGGCTATAATTCACCCCTCCACTTT,CASRGGYNSPLHF
16,TRBJ2-2,TRBV5-4,-,TRBD1,TGTGCCAGCAGATCCGACAGGGTGGTAAACTCCGGGGAGCTGTTTTTT,CASRSDRVVNSGELFF
17,TRBJ2-1,TRBV19,-,TRBD2,TGTGCCAGTAGTCCCCGTCGGGGGGGCCTCGGTGACAATGAGCAGTTCTTC,CASSPRRGGLGDNEQFF
16,TRBJ2-7,TRBV5-1,-,-,TGCGCCAGCAGCTTGGTATTAGGCAGGGAAAGCTACGAGCAGTACTTC,CASSLVLGRESYEQYF
13,TRBJ2-7,TRBV5-5,-,-,TGTGCCAGCAGCTTGGGTATTACCTACGAGCAGTACTTC,CASSLGITYEQYF
14,TRBJ1-5,TRBV27,-,TRBD1,TGTGCCAGCAGTTTACAGGGGGCGATTCAGCCCCAGCATTTT,CASSLQGAIQPQHF
11,TRBJ2-3,TRBV24-1,-,-,TGTGCCACCAGCAGGGAAGATACGCAGTATTTT,CATSREDTQYF
12,TRBJ1-5,TRBV24-1,-,-,TGTGCCACCAGTGGGGCTAATCAGCCCCAGCATTTT,CATSGANQPQHF
11,TRBJ1-5,TRBV12-5,few,-,TGTGCTAGTGGGGCCGGAGAGCCCCAGCATTTT,CASGAGEPQHF
18,TRBJ2-6,TRBV7-8,once,-,TGTGCCAGCAGCTTAACGACAGTCAGGGTATCTGGGGCCAACGTCCTGACTTTC,CASSLTTVRVSGANVLTF
15,TRBJ2-3,TRBV6-4,-,-,TGTGCCAGCAGTGACTTGGGGGAGGGCACAGATACGCAGTATTTT,CASSDLGEGTDTQYF
13,TRBJ2-1,TRBV3-1/TRBV3-2,-,TRBD1,TGTGCCAGCCGGGCGACAGGGGAGAATGAGCAGTTCTTC,CASRATGENEQFF
17,TRBJ1-1,TRBV15,-,TRBD1,TGTGCCACCAGCAGAGACCTTTCCGGGACAGGGGGCTCTGAAGCTTTCTTT,CATSRDLSGTGGSEAFF
16,TRBJ2-2,TRBV5-4,-,-,TGTGCCAGCAGCTTGGCAAGAGGGATGGGGACCGGGGAGCTGTTTTTT,CASSLARGMGTGELFF
15,TRBJ1-1,TRBV5-8,-,-,TGTGCCAGCAGCTTAGTCGACTCCTTGAACACTGAAGCTTTCTTT,CASSLVDSLNTEAFF
16,TRBJ1-5,TRBV28,-,-,TGTGCCAGCAGTCCCGCAGAATGGGGGGGCAATCAGCCCCAGCATTTT,CASSPAEWGGNQPQHF
15,TRBJ1-2,TRBV28,-,-,TGTGCCAGCAGTTTACAAGGGGATTATAACTATGGCTACACCTTC,CASSLQGDYNYGYTF
15,TRBJ2-3,TRBV5-1,once,TRBD1,TGCGCCAGCAGCTCCGGGACAGGGGGACCAGATACGCAGTATTTT,CASSSGTGGPDTQYF
19,TRBJ1-5,TRBV5-1,-,-,TGCGCCAGCAGCTTGGTTTCTCGTCGCAGGCTTCATAGCAATCAGCCCCAGCATTTT,CASSLVSRRRLHSNQPQHF
16,TRBJ1-3,TRBV11-2,-,TRBD1,TGTGCCAGCAGCTTAGGCGGGACAGGGGCAATGAACACCATATATTTT,CASSLGGTGAMNTIYF
14,TRBJ2-1,TRBV2,-,-,TGTGCCAGCCTGGACAGACCACCTAGGCATGAGCAGTTCTTC,CASLDRPPRHEQFF
16,TRBJ1-4,TRBV7-8,-,-,TGTGCCAGCAGCTTAGCGAAGGTCGGGGGGGATGAAAAACTGTTTTTT,CASSLAKVGGDEKLFF
14,TRBJ1-5,TRBV6-5,-,-,TGTGCCGTGTCCTTTCAGGGTGAAACTCAGCCCCAGCATTTT,CAVSFQGETQPQHF
14,TRBJ1-2,TRBV6-5,-,-,TGTGCCAGCAGTTACTTGGACAGCTCCTATGGCTACACCTTC,CASSYLDSSYGYTF
17,TRBJ1-2,TRBV4-1,-,-,TGCGCCAGCAGCCACGGATCTCGGGAGCAGCCCTCCCATGGCTACACCTTC,CASSHGSREQPSHGYTF